This TCR beta chain was captured by sequencing in a study of control samples from healthy donors and cancer patients. Sequencing was performed with immunoSEQ multiplex PCR; in TCRdb, only in-frame clones are kept and a portion is missing. Among tens of thousands of clones listed, about 90% were seen once. Germline CDR1 WNHNN, CDR2 SYGVQD (reference sequence). The CDR3 extends over 8 amino acids. The sample consisted of blood. The sequence came from a man in his forties or fifties in good health. This rearrangement joins TRBV10-1 to TRBJ1-5; no clear D gene. The CDR3 loop is CSEEPQHF. Here the CDR3 DNA reads TGCTCGGAGGAGCCCCAGCATTTT.